This TCR beta chain was identified in a study of T cell repertoires in cytomegalovirus infection. Study conclusions and caveats: Individuals carrying CMV plus the relevant HLA were identified by cumulative frequency of public TCR beta families. Within the response measured ex vivo, HLA-C-restricted CMV-specific TCR beta clonotypes were dominant.

With regard to this clonotype: Its antigen is undetermined.

Via MiXCR, TCRdb re-called the reads, giving one row per CDR3 protein. The data show about 830,000 distinct CDR3 sequences, about 33% seen once. The CDR3 runs to 15 residues. V lost 2 bases and J lost 6, with 16 bases in between. This receptor was identified in a human donor in good health (CMV status not recorded). Some clones in this sample may be carry-over from other donors' samples. The chain joins TRBV12-3 or TRBV12-4 to TRBJ1-2; no definite D call. Sequencing used cultured CD8+ T cells from PBMCs, obtained from culture after CMV antigen stimulation. DNA for the CDR3: TGTGCCAGCAGTTTAAGAGAGACGTCCCATCATGGCTACACCTTC. This codes for CASSLRETSHHGYTF.